This TCR beta chain was profiled in a study of cytomegalovirus exposure and HLA in healthy donors. Findings and limits, study-wide: By HLA locus, TCR association rates varied in a later analysis, with DRB1 showing the most and HLA-C the fewest.

With regard to this clone: Its antigen is not known.

Nominal health characterized the donors when sampled, though unrecorded immune exposures were likely. V lost 4 bases, J lost 4 bases, and 11 bases lay in between. The CDR3 spans 13 residues. Germline CDR1 and CDR2: SGHRS and YFSETQ. Use of 60 Vbeta and 13 Jbeta primers characterized the PCR. Libraries were prepared by immunoSEQ multiplex PCR; TCRdb keeps only in-frame clonotypes and omits some of them. The sample consists of tens of thousands of clones, 70% to 85% of them appearing once. The sample comprised PBMCs. This TCR derives from a man in his 70s in good health and CMV-seropositive. J is TRBJ1-1 and V is TRBV5-1; D may be TRBD1 (6 bases). CDR3 sequence reads: CASSQGFGTEAFF. The CDR3 nucleotides are TGCGCCAGCAGCCAGGGGTTCGGCACTGAAGCTTTCTTT.